The T cell receptor beta chain described here comes from a study of T cells in Graves' hyperthyroidism and ophthalmopathy. Study-level points and caveats: Blood shared most expanded thyroid clonotypes above 0.001.

The CDR3 covers 14 residues. Trimming stripped 0 bases from V and 6 bases from J, with 11 bases between. The germline V gene encodes CDR1 SGHRS and CDR2 YFSETQ. Enrolled ophthalmopathy patients presented with a Clinical Activity Score of at least 3, a NOSPECS grade of at least 4, and disease duration under 3 months. Amplification of TCR beta CDR3 regions used RNA as the template. RT-PCR in the first round (using the HTBI primer set) targeted the TCR CDR3. Using its own MiXCR run on the multiplex PCR reads, TCRdb lists one record per CDR3 protein. The sample consists of about 640,000 distinct CDR3 sequences, under 25% of them appearing once. Points on this clonotype: The antigen remains undetermined.

The TCR was taken from a young man with Graves' ophthalmopathy. The sequenced sample consisted of blood. The chain uses TRBV5-1 and TRBJ2-3, with a tentative D call TRBD1 (5 bases). CDR3 region: CASSLAGNGDTQYF. As DNA, the CDR3 is TGCGCCAGCAGCTTGGCAGGGAACGGGGATACGCAGTATTTT.